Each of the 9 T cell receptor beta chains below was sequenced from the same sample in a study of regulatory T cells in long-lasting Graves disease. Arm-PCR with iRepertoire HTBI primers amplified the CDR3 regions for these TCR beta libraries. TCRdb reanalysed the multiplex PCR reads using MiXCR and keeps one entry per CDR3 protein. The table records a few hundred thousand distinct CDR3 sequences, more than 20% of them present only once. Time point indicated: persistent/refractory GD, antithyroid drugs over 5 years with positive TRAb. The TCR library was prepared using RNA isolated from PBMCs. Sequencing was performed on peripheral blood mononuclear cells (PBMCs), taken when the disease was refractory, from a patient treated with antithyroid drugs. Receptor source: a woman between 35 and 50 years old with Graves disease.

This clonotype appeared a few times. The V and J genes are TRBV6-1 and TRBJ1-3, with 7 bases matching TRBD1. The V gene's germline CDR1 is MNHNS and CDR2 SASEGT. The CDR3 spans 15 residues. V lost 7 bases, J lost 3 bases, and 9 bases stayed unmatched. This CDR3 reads CASTPFRGFGNTIYF. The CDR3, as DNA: TGTGCCAGCACCCCTTTCAGGGGGTTTGGAAACACCATATATTTT.

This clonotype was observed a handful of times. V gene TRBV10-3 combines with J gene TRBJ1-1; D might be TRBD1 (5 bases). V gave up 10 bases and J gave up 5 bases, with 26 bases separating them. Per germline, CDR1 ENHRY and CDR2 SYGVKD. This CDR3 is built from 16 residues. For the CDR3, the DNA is TGTGCCAGCTGTGAAGGGACGGAAGGAGGATTAACTGAAGCTTTCTTT. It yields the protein CASCEGTEGGLTEAFF.

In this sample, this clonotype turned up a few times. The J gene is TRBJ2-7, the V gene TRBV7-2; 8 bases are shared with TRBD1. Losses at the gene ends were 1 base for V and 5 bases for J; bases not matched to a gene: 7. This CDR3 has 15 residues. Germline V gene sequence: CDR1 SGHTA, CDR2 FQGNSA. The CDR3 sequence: CASSLVGTGPHEQYF. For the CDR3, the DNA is TGTGCCAGCAGCTTAGTTGGGACAGGTCCCCACGAGCAGTACTTC.

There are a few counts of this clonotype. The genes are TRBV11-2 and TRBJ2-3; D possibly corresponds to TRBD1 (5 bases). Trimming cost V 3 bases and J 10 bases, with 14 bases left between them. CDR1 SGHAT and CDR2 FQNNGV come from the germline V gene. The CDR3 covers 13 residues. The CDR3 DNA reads TGTGCCAGCAGCTTGGGGCCGGCACAGTCGCAGTATTTT. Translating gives CASSLGPAQSQYF.

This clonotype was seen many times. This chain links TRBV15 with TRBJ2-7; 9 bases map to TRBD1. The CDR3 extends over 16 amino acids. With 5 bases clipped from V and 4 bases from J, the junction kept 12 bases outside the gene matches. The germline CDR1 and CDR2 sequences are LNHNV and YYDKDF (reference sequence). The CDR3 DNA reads TGTGCCACCAGCCTAACCCCGGGACAGGGACAATACGAGCAGTACTTC. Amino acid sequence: CATSLTPGQGQYEQYF. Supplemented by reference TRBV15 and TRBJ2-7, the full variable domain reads DAMVIQNPRYQVTQFGKPVTLSCSQTLNHNVMYWYQQKSSQAPKLLFHYYDKDFNNEADTPDNFQSRRPNTSFCFLDIRSPGLGDTAMYLCATSLTPGQGQYEQYFGPGTRLTVT.

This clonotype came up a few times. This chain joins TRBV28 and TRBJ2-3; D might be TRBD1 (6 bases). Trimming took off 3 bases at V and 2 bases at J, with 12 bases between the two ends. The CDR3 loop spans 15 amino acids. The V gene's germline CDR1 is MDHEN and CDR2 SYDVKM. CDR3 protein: CASSLAGAHTDTQYF. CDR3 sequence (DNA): TGTGCCAGCAGTTTGGCAGGGGCCCACACAGATACGCAGTATTTT.

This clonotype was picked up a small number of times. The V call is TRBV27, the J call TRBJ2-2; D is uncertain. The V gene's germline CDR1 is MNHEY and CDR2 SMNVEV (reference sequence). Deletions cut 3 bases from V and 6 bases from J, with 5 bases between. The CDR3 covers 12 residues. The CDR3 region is CASSFGAGELFF. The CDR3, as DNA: TGTGCCAGCAGTTTCGGAGCCGGGGAGCTGTTTTTT.

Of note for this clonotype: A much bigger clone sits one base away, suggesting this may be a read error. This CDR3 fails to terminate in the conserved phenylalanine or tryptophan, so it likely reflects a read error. CDR3 amino acids: CASSHGRAWLNTEAFL. The CDR3 DNA is TGTGCCAGCAGCCACGGGAGGGCTTGGCTGAACACTGAAGCTTTCCTT. The chain uses TRBV6-1 and TRBJ1-1; no definite D call. The germline V and J ends were trimmed by 6 bases and 0 bases, with 17 bases remaining between them. This CDR3 is built from 16 residues. Germline CDR1 MNHNS, CDR2 SASEGT.

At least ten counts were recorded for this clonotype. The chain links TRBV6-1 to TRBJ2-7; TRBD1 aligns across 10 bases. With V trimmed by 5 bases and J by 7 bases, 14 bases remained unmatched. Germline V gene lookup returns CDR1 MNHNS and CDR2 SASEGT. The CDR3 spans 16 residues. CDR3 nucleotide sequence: TGTGCCAGCAGTCCACACCTAAGACAGGGGGCACGGGAGCAGTACTTC. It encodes CASSPHLRQGAREQYF.